Described below is a single TCR beta chain sequence and its context. As yet, its antigen is unknown. In the study's own analysis: Junction-only sequences without quality scores were provided by ImmunoSEQ, so filtering was different. Clones were read by immunoSEQ multiplex PCR, and TCRdb kept only the in-frame ones, dropping some. That table supplies the V and J calls and clone size; D and trimming were determined from the DNA. This table holds 2 million to 2.5 million clones, 85% to 95% found once. The sample comes from a study of shared clonotypes between healthy human individuals. About the study: Donors, aged 18 to 49, were two women and a few men.

General study findings and limits: Generation probabilities of non-shared clonotypes were lower (relative to those shared by all four donors). Naive CD4 clonotypes were shared across a handful of donors at roughly 4.6%.

V was pared by 7 bases and J by 1 base, with 15 bases between. CDR1 is MNHNY and CDR2 is SVGAGI in the germline V gene (reference sequence). The CDR3 runs 15 residues. The TCR sequence derives from a young man in good health. Sequencing input: naive CD4+ T cells sorted from blood. As for subset: CD45RA+ positively selected. The V call is TRBV6-6, the J call TRBJ2-3; TRBD2 might be the D (5 bases). The CDR3 DNA follows: TGTGCCAGCACCCTGCGGGTTTCGGGCACAGATACGCAGTATTTT. The encoded protein is CASTLRVSGTDTQYF.